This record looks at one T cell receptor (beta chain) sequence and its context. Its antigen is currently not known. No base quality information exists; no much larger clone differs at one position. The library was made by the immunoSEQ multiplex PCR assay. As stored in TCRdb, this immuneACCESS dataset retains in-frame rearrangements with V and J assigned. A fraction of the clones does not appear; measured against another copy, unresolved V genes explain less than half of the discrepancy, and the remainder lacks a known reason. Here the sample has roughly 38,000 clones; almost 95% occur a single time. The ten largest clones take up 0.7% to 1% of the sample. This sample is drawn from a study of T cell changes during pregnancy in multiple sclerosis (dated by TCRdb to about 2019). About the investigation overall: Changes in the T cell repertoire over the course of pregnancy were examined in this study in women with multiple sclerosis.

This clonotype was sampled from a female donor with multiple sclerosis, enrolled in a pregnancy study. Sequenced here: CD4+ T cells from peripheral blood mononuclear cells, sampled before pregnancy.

The DNA sequence is as follows: TGTGCCAGCAGCTTCGGGACAGGGTCAGGGGAGCTGTTTTTT. This is translated as CASSFGTGSGELFF. The rearranged chain carries TRBV7-8 and TRBJ2-2, with 9 bases aligning to TRBD1. CDR1 and CDR2, looked up from the germline V gene, are SGHVS and FQNEAQ. The CDR3 goes from the cysteine to the phenylalanine over 14 residues. Only the CDR3 DNA stays, 42 bases, in frame from base 1. V ends up 3 bases short and J 8 bases short, with an unmatched junction base count of 4.